This T cell receptor beta chain is drawn from a study of blood T cell repertoires in COVID-19. Study in general: PBMCs, B-cell-depleted T cells, or T cells provided the cDNA or gDNA that made up the material.

The method was immunoSEQ multiplex PCR; TCRdb's version includes in-frame clones alone and lacks a portion of them. Here the sample spans about 280,000 clones, about nine tenths being singletons. The CDR3 runs 13 residues. With 1 base clipped from V and 5 bases from J, the junction kept 0 bases outside the gene matches. Adults between roughly 18 and 89 years of age took part from under 30 US areas. Self-reported history from a screening survey and questionnaire set each donor's cohort. Cohort 3 donors were reported recovered after two negative PCRs, clearance, or symptom resolution. The sample comprised PBMCs or T cells enriched from blood (not recorded which). V and J are TRBV12-3 or TRBV12-4 and TRBJ2-7; 9 positions match TRBD1. The sequence was obtained from a woman aged 55-69 years who had recovered from COVID-19. The CDR3 coding sequence is TGTGCCAGCAGTTTAGGGGACAGGGACGAGCAGTACTTC. It is translated as CASSLGDRDEQYF.